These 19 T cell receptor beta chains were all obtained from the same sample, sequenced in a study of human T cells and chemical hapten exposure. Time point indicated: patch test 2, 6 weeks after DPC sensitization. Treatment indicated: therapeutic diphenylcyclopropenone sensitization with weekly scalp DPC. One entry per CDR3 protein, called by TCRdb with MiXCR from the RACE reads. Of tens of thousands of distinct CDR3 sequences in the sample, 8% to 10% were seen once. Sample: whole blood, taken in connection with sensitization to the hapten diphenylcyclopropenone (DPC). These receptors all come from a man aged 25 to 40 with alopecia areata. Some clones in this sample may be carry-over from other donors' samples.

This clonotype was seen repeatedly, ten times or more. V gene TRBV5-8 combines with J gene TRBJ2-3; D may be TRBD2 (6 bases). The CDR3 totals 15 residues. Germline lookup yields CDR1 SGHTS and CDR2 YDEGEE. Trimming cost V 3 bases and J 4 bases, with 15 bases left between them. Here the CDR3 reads CASSSWQGLSDTQYF. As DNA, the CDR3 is TGTGCCAGCAGCTCCTGGCAGGGACTGTCAGATACGCAGTATTTT.

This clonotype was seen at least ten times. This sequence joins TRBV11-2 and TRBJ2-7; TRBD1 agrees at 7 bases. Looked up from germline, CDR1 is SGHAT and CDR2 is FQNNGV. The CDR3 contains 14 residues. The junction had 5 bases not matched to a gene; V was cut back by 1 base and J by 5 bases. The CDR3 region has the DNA TGTGCCAGCAGCTTAGGACAGGGAACGAACGAGCAGTACTTC. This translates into CASSLGQGTNEQYF.

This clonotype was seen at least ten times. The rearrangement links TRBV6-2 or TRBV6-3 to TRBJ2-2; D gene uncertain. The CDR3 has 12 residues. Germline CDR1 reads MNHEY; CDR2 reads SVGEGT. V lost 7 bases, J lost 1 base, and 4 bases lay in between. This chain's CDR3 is CASTENTGELFF. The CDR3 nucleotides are TGTGCCAGCACTGAGAACACCGGGGAGCTGTTTTTT.

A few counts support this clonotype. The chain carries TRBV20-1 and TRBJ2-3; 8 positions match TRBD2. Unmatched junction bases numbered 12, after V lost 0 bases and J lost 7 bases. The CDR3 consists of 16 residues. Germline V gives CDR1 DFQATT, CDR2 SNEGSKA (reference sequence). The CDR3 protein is CSARDTAAGALNTQYF. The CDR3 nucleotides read TGCAGTGCTAGAGATACGGCAGCGGGGGCCCTAAATACGCAGTATTTT.

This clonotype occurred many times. The CDR3 loop is CASSPLTSGTSTDTQYF. The CDR3 DNA sequence: TGTGCCAGCTCACCTTTAACCAGCGGGACTAGCACAGATACGCAGTATTTT. V and J are TRBV18 and TRBJ2-3, with 7 bases lining up with TRBD2. The CDR3 contains 17 residues. CDR1 is KGHSH, CDR2 LQKENI, per germline. Trimming took 3 bases from V and 0 from J; bases not matched to a gene: 9.

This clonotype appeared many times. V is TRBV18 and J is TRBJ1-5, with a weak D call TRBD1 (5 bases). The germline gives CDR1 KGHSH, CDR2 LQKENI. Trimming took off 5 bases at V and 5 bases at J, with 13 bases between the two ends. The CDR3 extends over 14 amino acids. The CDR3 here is CASSSGSRDQPQHF. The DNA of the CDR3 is TGTGCCAGCTCATCGGGCAGCAGGGATCAGCCCCAGCATTTT. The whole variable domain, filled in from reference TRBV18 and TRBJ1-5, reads NAGVMQNPRHLVRRRGQEARLRCSPMKGHSHVYWYRQLPEEGLKFMVYLQKENIIDESGMPKERFSAEFPKEGPSILRIQQVVRGDSAAYFCASSSGSRDQPQHFGDGTRLSIL.

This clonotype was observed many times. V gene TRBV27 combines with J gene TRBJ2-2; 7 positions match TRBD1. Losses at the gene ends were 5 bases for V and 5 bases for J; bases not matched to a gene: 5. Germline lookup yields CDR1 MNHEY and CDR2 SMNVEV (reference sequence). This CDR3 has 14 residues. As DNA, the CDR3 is TGTGCCAGCAGTACACACAGGGGAACCGGGGAGCTGTTTTTT. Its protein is CASSTHRGTGELFF.

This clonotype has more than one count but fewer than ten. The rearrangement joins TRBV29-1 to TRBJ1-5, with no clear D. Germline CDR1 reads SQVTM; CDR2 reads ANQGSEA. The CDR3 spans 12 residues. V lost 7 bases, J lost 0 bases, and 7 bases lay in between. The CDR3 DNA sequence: TGCAGCGCGACCGTTAGCAATCAGCCCCAGCATTTT. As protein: CSATVSNQPQHF.

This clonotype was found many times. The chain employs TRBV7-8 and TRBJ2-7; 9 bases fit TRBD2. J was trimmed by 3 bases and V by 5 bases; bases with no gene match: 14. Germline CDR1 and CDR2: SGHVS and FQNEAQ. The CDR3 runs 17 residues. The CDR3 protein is CASSRQGMREGFYEQYF. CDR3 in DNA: TGTGCCAGCAGCCGTCAGGGAATGCGGGAGGGTTTCTACGAGCAGTACTTC.

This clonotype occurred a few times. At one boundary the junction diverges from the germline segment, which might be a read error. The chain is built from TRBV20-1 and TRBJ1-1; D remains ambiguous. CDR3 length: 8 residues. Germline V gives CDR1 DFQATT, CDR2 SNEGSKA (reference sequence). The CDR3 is CSASSGSF. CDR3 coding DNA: TGCAGTGCTAGTTCCGGATCGTTT.

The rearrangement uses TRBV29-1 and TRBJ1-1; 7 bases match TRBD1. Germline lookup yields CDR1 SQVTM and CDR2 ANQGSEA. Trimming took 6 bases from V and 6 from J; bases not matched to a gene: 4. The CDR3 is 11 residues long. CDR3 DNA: TGCAGCGTCACAGGGGCCCCTGAAGCTTTCTTT. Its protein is CSVTGAPEAFF.

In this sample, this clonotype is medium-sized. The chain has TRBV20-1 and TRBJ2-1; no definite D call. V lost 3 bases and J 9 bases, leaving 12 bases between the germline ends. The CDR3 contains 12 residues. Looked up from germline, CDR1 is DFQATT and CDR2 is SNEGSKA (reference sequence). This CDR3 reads CSASLTDGEQFF. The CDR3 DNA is TGCAGTGCTAGTCTCACGGACGGTGAGCAGTTCTTC.

The CDR3 nucleotides are TGTGCCAGCAGCATTGGACAGGGCTCCTACAATGAGCAGTTCTTC. Encoded protein: CASSIGQGSYNEQFF. The chain couples TRBV11-2 to TRBJ2-1; 8 bases are a match to TRBD1. The CDR3 runs to 15 residues. Trimming cost V 5 bases and J 0 bases; bases outside gene matches: 3. In germline, CDR1 is SGHAT, CDR2 FQNNGV.

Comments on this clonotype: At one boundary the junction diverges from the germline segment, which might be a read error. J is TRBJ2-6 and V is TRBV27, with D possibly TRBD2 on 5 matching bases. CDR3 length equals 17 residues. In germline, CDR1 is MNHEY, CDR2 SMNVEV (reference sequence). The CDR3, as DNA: TGTGCCAGCAGTACGCGGGTTTCCAGCTCTGGGACCAACGTCCTGACTTTC. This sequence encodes CASSTRVSSSGTNVLTF. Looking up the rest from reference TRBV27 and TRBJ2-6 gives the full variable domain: EAQVTQNPRYLITVTGKKLTVTCSQNMNHEYMSWYRQDPGLGLRQIYYSMNVEVTDKGDVPEGYKVSRKEKRNFPLILESPSPNQTSLYFCASSTRVSSSGTNVLTFGAGSRLTVL.

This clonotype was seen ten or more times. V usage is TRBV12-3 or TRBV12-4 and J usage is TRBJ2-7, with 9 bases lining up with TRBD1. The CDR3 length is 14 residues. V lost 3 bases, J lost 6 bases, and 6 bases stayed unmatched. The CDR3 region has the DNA TGTGCCAGCAGTTTGCTGGACAGGGGCGTCGAGCAGTACTTC. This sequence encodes CASSLLDRGVEQYF.

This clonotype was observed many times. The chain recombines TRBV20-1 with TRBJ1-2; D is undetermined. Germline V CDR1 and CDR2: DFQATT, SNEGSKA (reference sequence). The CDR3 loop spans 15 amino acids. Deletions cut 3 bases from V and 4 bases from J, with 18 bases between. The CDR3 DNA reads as TGCAGTGCTAGGACCCCCAGCTGGGGTGGCTATGGCTACACCTTC. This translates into CSARTPSWGGYGYTF.

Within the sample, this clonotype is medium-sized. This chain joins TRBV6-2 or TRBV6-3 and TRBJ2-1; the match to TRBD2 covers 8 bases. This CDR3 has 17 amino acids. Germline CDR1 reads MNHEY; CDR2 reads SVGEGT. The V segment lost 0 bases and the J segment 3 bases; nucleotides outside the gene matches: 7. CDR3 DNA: TGTGCCAGCAGTTACTCGGGTCTAGCGGGTCTCTACAATGAGCAGTTCTTC. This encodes CASSYSGLAGLYNEQFF.

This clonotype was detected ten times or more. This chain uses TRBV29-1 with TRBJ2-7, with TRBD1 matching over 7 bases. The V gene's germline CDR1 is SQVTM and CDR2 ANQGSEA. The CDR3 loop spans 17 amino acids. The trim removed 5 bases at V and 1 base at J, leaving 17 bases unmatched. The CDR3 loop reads CSVIPVHPDRPSYEQYF. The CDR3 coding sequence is TGCAGCGTTATCCCCGTTCACCCGGACAGGCCGTCCTACGAGCAGTACTTC.

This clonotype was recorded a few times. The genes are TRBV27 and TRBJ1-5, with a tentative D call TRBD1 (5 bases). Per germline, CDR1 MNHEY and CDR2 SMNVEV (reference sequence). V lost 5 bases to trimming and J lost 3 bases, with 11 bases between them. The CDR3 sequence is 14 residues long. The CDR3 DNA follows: TGTGCCAGCAGTAAAGGACAATTCAATCAGCCCCAGCATTTT. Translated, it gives CASSKGQFNQPQHF.